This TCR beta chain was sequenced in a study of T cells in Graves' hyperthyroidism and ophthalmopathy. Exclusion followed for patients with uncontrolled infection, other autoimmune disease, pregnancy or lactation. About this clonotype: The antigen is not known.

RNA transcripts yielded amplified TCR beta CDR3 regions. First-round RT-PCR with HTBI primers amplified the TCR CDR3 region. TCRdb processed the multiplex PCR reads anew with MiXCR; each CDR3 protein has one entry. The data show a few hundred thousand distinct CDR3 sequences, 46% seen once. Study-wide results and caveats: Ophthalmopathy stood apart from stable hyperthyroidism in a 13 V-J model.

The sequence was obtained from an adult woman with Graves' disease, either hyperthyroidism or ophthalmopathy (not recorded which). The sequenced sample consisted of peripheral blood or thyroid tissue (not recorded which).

In DNA, the CDR3 is TGCAGCTTAGTAGCGGATAGCTCCTACGAGCAGTACTTC. Its translation: CSLVADSSYEQYF. This chain uses TRBV29-1 with TRBJ2-7, with D tentatively TRBD2 (6 bases). The CDR3 is made up of 13 amino acids. V lost 8 bases to trimming and J lost 0 bases, with 14 bases between them. Germline values: CDR1 SQVTM, CDR2 ANQGSEA.